This entry concerns a single T cell receptor (beta chain). As yet, its antigen is unknown. Sequencing was designed to attain a depth spanning 1 in 200,000 to 1 in 1 million T cells. TCRdb keeps only in-frame clones here, not all; method: immunoSEQ multiplex PCR. The sample records tens of thousands of clones, 68% being singletons. This record comes from a study of cytotoxic CD8 clonotypes in ibrutinib-treated CLL. Across the whole study: Collecting the response samples happened after a median roughly eleven months of treatment, with a range of 6 to 36. Study-level points and caveats: Clonotypes that were public were uncommon, and they contracted or stayed stable on treatment.

This CDR3 spans 16 amino acids. Trimming cost V 1 base and J 3 bases, with 13 bases left between them. Germline CDR1 LNHNV, CDR2 YYDKDF (reference sequence). Frozen-stored PBMCs produced roughly 2 micrograms of genomic DNA for TCR beta libraries. The receptor's source is a human donor with chronic lymphocytic leukemia. Material: PBMCs, obtained after 24 months of ibrutinib treatment. The J gene is TRBJ2-1, the V gene TRBV15; a weak D match, TRBD2 (6 bases). In DNA form, the CDR3 reads TGTGCCACCAGCAGAGGAGGTCTAGCGCACTACAATGAGCAGTTCTTC. It encodes CATSRGGLAHYNEQFF.